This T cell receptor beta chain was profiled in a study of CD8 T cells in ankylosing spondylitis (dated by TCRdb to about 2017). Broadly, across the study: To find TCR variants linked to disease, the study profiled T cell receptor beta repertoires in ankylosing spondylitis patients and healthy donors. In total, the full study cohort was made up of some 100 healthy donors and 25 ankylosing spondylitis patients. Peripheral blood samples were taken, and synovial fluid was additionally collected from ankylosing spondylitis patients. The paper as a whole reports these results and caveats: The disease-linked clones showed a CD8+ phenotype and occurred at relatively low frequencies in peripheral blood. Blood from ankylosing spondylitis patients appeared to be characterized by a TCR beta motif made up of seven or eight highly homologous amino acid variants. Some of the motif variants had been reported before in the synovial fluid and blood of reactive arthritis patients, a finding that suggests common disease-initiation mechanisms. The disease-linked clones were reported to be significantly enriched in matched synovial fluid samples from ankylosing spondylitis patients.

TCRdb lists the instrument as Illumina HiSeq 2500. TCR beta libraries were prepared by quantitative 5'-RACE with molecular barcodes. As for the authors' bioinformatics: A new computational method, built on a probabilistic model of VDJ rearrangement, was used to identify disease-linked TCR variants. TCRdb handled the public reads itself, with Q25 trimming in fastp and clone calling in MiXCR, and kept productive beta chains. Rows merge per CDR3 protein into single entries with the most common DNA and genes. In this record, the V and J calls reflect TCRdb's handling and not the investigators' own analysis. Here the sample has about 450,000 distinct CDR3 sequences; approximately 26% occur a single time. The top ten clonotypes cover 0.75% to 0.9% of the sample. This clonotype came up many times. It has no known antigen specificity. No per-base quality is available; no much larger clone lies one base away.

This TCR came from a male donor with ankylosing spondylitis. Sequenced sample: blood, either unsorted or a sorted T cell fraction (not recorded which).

The CDR3 protein: CASSLVDLGEQYF. In nucleotide form, the sequence is TGTGCCAGCAGCTTGGTGGATCTCGGGGAGCAGTACTTC. This receptor chain uses TRBV7-2 and TRBJ2-7; no D gene is confidently identified. Sequences SGHTA (CDR1) and FQGNSA (CDR2) are obtained from the germline V gene. The CDR3 goes from the cysteine to the phenylalanine over 13 residues. The entry retains the CDR3 DNA only, 39 bases that are in frame from base 1. Trimming costs V 3 bases and J 7 bases, and their ends lie 13 bases apart.